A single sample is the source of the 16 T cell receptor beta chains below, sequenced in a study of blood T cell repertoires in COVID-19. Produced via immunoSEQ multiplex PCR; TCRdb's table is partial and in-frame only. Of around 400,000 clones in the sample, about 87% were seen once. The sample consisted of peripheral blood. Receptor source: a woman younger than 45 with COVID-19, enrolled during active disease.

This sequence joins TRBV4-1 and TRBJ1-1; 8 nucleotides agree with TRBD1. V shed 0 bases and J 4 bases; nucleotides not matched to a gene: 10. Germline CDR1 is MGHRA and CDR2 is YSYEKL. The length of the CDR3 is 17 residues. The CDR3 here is CASSQDWQGAQVTEAFF. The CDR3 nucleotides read TGCGCCAGCAGCCAAGATTGGCAGGGGGCGCAGGTCACTGAAGCTTTCTTT.

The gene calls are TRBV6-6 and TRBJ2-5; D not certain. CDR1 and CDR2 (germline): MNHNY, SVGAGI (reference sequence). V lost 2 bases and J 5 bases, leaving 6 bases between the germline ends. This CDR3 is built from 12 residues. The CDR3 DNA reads TGTGCCAGCAGTTACCCCGGGGAGACCCAGTACTTC. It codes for CASSYPGETQYF.

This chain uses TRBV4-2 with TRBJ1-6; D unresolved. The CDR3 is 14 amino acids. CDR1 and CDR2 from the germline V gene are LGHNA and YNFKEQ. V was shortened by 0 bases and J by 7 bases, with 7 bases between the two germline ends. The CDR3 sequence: CASSQERWNSPLHF. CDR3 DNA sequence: TGTGCCAGCAGCCAAGAACGGTGGAATTCACCCCTCCACTTT.

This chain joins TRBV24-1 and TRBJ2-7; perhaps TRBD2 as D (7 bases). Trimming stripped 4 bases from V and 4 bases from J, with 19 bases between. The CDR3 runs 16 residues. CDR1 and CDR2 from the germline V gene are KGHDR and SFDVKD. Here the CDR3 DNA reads TGTGCCACCAGTGAAGTAGGGGGGGCGAGAATTTACGAGCAGTACTTC. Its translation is CATSEVGGARIYEQYF.

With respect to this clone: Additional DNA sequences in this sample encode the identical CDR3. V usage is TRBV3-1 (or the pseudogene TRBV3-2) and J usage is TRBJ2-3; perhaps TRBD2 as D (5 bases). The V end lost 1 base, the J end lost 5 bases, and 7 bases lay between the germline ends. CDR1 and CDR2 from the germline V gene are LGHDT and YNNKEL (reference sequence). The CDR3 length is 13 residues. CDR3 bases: TGTGCCAGCAGCCAAGGAGGGTTAGATACGCAGTATTTT. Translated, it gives CASSQGGLDTQYF.

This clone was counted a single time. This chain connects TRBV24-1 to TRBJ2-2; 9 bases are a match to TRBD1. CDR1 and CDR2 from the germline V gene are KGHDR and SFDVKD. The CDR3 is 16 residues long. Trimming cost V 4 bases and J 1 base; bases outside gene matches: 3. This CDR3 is CATSDPGQGNTGELFF. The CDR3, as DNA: TGTGCCACCAGTGACCCGGGACAGGGGAACACCGGGGAGCTGTTTTTT.

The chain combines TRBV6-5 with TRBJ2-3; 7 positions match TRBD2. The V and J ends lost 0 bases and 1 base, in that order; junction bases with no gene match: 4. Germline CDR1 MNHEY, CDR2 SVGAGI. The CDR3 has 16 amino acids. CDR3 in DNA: TGTGCCAGCAGTTACTCGAGGGGAGGGGGCACAGATACGCAGTATTTT. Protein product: CASSYSRGGGTDTQYF.

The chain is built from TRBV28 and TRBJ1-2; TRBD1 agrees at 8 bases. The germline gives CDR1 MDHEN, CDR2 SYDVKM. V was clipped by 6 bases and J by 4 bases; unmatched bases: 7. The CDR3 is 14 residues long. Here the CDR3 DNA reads TGTGCCAGCAGCGGACAGGGACGAGTCTATGGCTACACCTTC. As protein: CASSGQGRVYGYTF.

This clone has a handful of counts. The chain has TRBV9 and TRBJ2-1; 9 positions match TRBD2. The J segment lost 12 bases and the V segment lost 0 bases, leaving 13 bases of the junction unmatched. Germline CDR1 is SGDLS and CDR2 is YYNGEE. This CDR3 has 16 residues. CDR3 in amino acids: CASSVDGTSRVGGQFF. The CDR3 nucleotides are TGTGCCAGCAGCGTAGATGGGACTAGCCGAGTCGGTGGGCAGTTCTTC. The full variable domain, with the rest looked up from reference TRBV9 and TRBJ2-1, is DSGVTQTPKHLITATGQRVTLRCSPRSGDLSVYWYQQSLDQGLQFLIQYYNGEERAKGNILERFSAQQFPDLHSELNLSSLELGDSALYFCASSVDGTSRVGGQFFGPGTRLTVL.

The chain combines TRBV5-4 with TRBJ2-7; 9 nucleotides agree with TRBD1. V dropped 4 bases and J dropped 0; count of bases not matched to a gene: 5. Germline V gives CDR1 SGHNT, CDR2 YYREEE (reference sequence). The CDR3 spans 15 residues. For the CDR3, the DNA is TGTGCCAGCAGCAGACAGGGGGAAGTCTCCTACGAGCAGTACTTC. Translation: CASSRQGEVSYEQYF.

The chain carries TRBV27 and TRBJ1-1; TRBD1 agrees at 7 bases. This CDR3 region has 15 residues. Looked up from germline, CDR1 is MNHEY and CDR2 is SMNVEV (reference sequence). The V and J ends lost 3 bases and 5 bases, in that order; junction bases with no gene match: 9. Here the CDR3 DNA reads TGTGCCAGCAGTTTGTGGACAGGCCGAAGGACTGAAGCTTTCTTT. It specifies CASSLWTGRRTEAFF.

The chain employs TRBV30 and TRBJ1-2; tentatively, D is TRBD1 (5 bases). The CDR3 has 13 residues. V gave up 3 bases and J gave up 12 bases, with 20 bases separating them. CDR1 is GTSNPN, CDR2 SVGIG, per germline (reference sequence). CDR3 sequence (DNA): TGTGCCTGGAGCAAAACGGGGGGGAAAAGTCACACCTTC. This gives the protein CAWSKTGGKSHTF.

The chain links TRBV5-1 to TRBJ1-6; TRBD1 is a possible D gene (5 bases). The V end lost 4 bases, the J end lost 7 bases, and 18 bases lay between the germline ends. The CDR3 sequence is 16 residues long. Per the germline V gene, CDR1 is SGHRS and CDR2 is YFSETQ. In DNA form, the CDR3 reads TGCGCCAGCAGCGGAACCGGCGGGACGGTAAATTCACCCCTCCACTTT. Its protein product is CASSGTGGTVNSPLHF.

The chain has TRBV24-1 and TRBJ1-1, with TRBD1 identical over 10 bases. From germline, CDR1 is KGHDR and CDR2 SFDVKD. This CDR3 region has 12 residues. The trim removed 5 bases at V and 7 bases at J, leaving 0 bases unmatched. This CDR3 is CATSGDRGEAFF. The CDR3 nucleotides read TGTGCCACCAGTGGGGACAGGGGTGAAGCTTTCTTT.

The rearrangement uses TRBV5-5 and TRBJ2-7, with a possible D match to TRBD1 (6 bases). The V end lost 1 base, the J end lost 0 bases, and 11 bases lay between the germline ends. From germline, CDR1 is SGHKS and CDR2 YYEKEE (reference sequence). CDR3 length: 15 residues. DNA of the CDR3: TGTGCCAGCAGCTTGTTTGGACAGAACTCCTACGAGCAGTACTTC. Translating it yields CASSLFGQNSYEQYF.

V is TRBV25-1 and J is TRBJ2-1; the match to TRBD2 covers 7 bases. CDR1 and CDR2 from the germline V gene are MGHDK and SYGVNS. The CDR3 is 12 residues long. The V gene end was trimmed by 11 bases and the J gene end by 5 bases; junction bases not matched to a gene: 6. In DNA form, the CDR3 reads TGTGCCGTGGCGGGAGACGACAATGAGCAGTTCTTC. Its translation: CAVAGDDNEQFF.